These T cell receptor beta chains were read from a single sample in a study of CD4 T cells in relation to SARS-CoV-2 and coronaviruses. The antigens these receptors bind are not known. This table comes from immunoSEQ multiplex PCR, and its TCRdb copy is limited to in-frame clones, with some not included. Here the sample spans some 46,000 clones, more than 65% being singletons. The sequenced sample was naive CD4+ T cells from PBMCs, cultured in vitro. Receptors originate from an adult with COVID-19. The CDR3 runs from the conserved cysteine through the conserved F or W. Fields, in order: V gene, J gene, CDR3 protein.

v_call: TRBV4-1; j_call: TRBJ2-1; cdr3_aa: CASSQGPGRANEQFF
v_call: TRBV3-1/TRBV3-2; j_call: TRBJ2-7; cdr3_aa: CASSQTPASYEQYF
v_call: TRBV19; j_call: TRBJ1-5; cdr3_aa: CASSIWGVNQPQHF
v_call: TRBV5-4; j_call: TRBJ2-7; cdr3_aa: CASSLGDRGDEQYF
v_call: TRBV27; j_call: TRBJ2-1; cdr3_aa: CASAIGQGYNEQFF
v_call: TRBV7-9; j_call: TRBJ1-2; cdr3_aa: CASSPPVANYGYTF
v_call: TRBV3-1/TRBV3-2; j_call: TRBJ1-5; cdr3_aa: CASSQGGNQPQHF
v_call: TRBV10-3; j_call: TRBJ2-2; cdr3_aa: CATGRGDHTGELFF
v_call: TRBV6-2/TRBV6-3; j_call: TRBJ1-1; cdr3_aa: CASSPLQGKNTEAFF
v_call: TRBV7-9; j_call: TRBJ1-1; cdr3_aa: CASSADRVGANTEAFF